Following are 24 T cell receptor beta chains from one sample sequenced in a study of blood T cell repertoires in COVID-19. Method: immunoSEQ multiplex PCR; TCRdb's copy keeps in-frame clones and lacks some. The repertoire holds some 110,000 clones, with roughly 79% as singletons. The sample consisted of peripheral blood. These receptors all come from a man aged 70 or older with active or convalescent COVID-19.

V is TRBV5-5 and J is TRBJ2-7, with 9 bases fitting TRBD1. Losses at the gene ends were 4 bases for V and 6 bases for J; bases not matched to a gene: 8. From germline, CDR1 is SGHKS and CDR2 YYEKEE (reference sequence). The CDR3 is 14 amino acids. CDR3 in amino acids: CASSAYLTGGEQYF. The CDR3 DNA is TGTGCCAGCAGCGCTTACCTGACAGGGGGCGAGCAGTACTTC.

The CDR3 here is CASSKEDRGNRGLYGYTF. The CDR3 DNA reads TGTGCCAGCAGCAAGGAGGATCGCGGGAACAGGGGGCTATATGGCTACACCTTC. The V gene is TRBV3-1 (or the pseudogene TRBV3-2), the J gene TRBJ1-2; TRBD1 matches at 9 bases. V gave up 5 bases and J gave up 5 bases; unmatched junction bases: 18. The CDR3 sequence is 18 residues long. In germline, CDR1 is LGHDT, CDR2 YNNKEL (reference sequence).

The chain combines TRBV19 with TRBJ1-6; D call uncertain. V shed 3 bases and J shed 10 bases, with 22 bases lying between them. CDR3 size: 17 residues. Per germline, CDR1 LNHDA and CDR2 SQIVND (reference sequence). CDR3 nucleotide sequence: TGTGCCAGTAGTATGTTGTTAAAGGGCAGAGCGGGATCACCCCTCCACTTT. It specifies CASSMLLKGRAGSPLHF.

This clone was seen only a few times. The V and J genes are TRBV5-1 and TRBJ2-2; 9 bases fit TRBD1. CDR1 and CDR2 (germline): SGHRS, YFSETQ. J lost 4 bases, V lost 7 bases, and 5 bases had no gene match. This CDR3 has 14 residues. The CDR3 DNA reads TGCGCCAGCGGAACAGGGGGCGGCACCGGGGAGCTGTTTTTT. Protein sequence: CASGTGGGTGELFF.

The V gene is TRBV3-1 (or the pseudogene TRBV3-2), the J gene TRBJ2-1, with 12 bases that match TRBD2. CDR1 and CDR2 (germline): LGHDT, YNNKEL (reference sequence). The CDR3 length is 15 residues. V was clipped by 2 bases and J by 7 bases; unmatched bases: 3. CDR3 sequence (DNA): TGTGCCAGCAGCCAATATCTAGCGGGGGGGAATGAGCAGTTCTTC. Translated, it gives CASSQYLAGGNEQFF.

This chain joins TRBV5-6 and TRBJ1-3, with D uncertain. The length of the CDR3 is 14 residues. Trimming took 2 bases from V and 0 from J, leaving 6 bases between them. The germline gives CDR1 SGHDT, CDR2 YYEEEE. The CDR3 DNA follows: TGTGCCAGCAGCTTTGCGCCCTCTGGAAACACCATATATTTT. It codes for CASSFAPSGNTIYF.

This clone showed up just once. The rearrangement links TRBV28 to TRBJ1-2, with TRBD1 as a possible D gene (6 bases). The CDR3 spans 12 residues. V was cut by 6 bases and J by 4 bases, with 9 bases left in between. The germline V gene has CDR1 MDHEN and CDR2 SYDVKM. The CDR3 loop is CASRIRGYGYTF. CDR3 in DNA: TGTGCCAGCAGAATCAGGGGCTATGGCTACACCTTC.

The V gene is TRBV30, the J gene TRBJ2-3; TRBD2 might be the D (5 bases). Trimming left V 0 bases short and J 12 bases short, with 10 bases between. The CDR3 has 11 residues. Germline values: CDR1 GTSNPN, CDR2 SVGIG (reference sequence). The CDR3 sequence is CAWSVLASQYF. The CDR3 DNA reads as TGTGCCTGGAGTGTCTTAGCGTCCCAGTATTTT.

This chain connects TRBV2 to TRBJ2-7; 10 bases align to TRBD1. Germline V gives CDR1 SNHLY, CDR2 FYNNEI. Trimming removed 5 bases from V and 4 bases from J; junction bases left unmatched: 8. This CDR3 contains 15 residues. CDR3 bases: TGTGCCAGCAGTCCTCCGGGACAGGGGTGGTACGAGCAGTACTTC. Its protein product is CASSPPGQGWYEQYF.

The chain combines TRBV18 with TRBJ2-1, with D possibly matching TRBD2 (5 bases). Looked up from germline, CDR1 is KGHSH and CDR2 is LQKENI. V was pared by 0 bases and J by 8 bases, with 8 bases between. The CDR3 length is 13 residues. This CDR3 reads CASSPPTRDEQFF. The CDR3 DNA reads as TGTGCCAGCTCACCACCGACGAGGGATGAGCAGTTCTTC.

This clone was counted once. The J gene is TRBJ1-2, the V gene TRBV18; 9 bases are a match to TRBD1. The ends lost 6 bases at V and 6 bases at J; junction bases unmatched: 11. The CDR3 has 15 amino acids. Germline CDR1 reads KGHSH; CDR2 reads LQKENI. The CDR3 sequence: CASSPRTGEQDGYTF. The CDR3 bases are TGTGCCAGCTCGCCCAGGACAGGGGAGCAGGATGGCTACACCTTC.

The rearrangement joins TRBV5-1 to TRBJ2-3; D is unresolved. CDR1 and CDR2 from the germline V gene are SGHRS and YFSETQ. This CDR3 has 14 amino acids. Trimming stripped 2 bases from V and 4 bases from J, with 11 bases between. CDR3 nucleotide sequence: TGCGCCAGCAGCTTTGGGCGAAGTGCAGATACGCAGTATTTT. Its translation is CASSFGRSADTQYF.

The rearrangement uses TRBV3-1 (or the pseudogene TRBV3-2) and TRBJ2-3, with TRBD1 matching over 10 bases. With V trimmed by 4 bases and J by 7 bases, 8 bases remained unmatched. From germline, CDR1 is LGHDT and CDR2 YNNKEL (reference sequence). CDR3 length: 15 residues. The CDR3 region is CASSPVPGQGYTQYF. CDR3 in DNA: TGTGCCAGCAGCCCCGTCCCGGGACAGGGGTATACGCAGTATTTT.

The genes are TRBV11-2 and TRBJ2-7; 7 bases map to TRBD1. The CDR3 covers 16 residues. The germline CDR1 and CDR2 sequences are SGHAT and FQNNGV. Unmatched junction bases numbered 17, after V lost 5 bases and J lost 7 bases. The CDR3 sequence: CASSGTRDRVIREQYF. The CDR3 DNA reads TGTGCCAGCAGCGGAACCCGGGACAGAGTAATCAGGGAGCAGTACTTC.

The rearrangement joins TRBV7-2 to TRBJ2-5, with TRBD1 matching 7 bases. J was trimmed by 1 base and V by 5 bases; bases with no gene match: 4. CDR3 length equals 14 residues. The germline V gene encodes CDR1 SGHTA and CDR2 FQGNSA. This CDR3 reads CASSPGQFQETQYF. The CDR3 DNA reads TGTGCCAGCAGCCCGGGACAGTTCCAAGAGACCCAGTACTTC.

The CDR3: CASSPSRGRFYEQYF. The CDR3 region has the DNA TGTGCCAGCAGTCCCAGTCGCGGGAGGTTCTACGAGCAGTACTTC. The chain joins TRBV6-5 to TRBJ2-7; TRBD2 matches 8 bases. Germline V gives CDR1 MNHEY, CDR2 SVGAGI. This CDR3 has 15 amino acids. With V trimmed by 5 bases and J by 3 bases, 9 bases remained unmatched.

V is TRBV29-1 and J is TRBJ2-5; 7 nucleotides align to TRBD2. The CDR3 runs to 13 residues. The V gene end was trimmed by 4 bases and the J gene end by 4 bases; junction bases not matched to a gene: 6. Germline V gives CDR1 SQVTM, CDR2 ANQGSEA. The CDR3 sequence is CSVGGGGGETQYF. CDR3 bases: TGCAGCGTTGGTGGGGGGGGAGGAGAGACCCAGTACTTC.

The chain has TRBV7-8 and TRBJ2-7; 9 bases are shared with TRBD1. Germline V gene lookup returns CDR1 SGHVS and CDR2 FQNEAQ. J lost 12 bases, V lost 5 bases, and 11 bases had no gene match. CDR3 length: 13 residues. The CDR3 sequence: CASSKPRTGVLYF. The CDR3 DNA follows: TGTGCCAGCAGCAAGCCCCGGACAGGGGTACTGTACTTC.

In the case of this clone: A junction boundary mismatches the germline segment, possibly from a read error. The CDR3 DNA sequence: TGTGCCAGCAGCTTAGTTTCGCAGGAAGAAAACTTC. Its protein product is CASSLVSQEENF. This chain links TRBV7-8 with TRBJ2-7; no clear D gene. This CDR3 is 12 amino acids long. Germline CDR1 and CDR2: SGHVS and FQNEAQ.

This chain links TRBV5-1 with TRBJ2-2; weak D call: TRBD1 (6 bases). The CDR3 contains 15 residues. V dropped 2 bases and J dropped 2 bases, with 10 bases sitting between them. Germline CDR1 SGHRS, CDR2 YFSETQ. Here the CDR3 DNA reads TGCGCCAGCAGCTTAACAGGGTTCAACACCGGGGAGCTGTTTTTT. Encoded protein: CASSLTGFNTGELFF.

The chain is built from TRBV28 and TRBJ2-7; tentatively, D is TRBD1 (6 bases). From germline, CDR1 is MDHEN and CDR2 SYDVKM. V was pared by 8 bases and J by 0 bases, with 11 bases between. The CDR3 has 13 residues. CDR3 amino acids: CASLDSHSYEQYF. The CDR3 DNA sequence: TGTGCCAGCTTGGACAGTCACTCCTACGAGCAGTACTTC.

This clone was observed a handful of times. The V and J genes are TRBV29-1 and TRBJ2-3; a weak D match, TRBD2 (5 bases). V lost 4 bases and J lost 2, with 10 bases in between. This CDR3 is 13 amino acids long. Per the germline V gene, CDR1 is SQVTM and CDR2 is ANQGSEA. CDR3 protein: CSVVHGNTDTQYF. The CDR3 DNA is TGCAGCGTTGTTCACGGGAACACAGATACGCAGTATTTT.

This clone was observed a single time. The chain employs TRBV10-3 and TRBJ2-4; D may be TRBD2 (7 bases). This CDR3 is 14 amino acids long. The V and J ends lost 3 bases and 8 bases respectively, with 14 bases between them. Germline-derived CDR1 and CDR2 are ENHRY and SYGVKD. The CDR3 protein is CAISEGGRVDIQYF. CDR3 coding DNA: TGTGCCATCAGTGAAGGGGGGAGGGTCGACATTCAGTACTTC.

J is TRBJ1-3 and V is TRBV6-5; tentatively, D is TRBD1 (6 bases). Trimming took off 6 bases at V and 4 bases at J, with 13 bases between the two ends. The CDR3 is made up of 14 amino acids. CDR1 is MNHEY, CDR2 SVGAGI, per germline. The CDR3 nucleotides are TGTGCCAGCAGGACACAGGGTGGGGGAAACACCATATATTTT. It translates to CASRTQGGGNTIYF.